This T cell receptor beta chain was sequenced for a study of cytomegalovirus exposure and HLA in healthy donors. Study-level points and caveats: More clonal expansion characterized HLA-associated TCR beta chains than equally common others in a later analysis. CMV serostatus was the sole immune exposure information available. In a later analysis, parvovirus B19, influenza, CMV and Epstein-Barr virus appeared linked to several top co-occurrence clusters.

The PCR ran on 60 Vbeta and 13 Jbeta primers. Clones were read by immunoSEQ multiplex PCR, and TCRdb kept only the in-frame ones, dropping some. The table lists more than 150,000 clones, approximately 80% of them singletons, with about 3.4% in the top ten. For this clone: Its antigen is unknown. The sample has other DNA sequences that encode this CDR3 too.

At collection, donors were nominally healthy, but unrecorded immune exposures were probable. Deletions cut 1 base from V and 1 base from J, with 7 bases between. There are 14 residues in the CDR3. The germline gives CDR1 SGHTA, CDR2 FQGNSA. The chain has TRBV7-2 and TRBJ1-1; D is undetermined. Sample: PBMCs. This TCR was sampled from a woman aged 50 to 65 in good health and CMV-seropositive. CDR3 DNA: TGTGCCAGCAGCTTAGATAGATCGAACACTGAAGCTTTCTTT. Translation: CASSLDRSNTEAFF.